The clone carrying this T cell receptor (beta chain) was counted a few times. The sample is drawn from a study of blood T cells in healthy people across ages. Every participating donor contributed roughly 10 milliliters of peripheral blood through a draw. There were at least 6 micrograms of total RNA extracted from every sample. Looked up from germline, CDR1 is SGHRS and CDR2 is YFSETQ. The V end was cut by 1 base, the J end by 8 bases, with 5 bases between. This CDR3 is 11 amino acids long. Primed by a sample-barcoded 5' primer and a J-beta primer mix, a second PCR proceeded for roughly 7 to 11 cycles. Through a template-switch adaptor with 12 random nucleotides, each cDNA molecule received a tag. MiXCR, run by TCRdb on the 5' RACE reads, gives a single entry per CDR3 protein. Of 700,000 or so distinct CDR3 sequences in the sample, 22% were seen once.

V usage is TRBV5-1 and J usage is TRBJ2-3, with no clear D. This sequence originates from a man aged 70-80 years in good health. Sequencing input: blood. In DNA, the CDR3 is TGCGCCAGCAGCTTGTTTGTTACGCAGTATTTT. Translation gives CASSLFVTQYF.